Each of the 31 T cell receptor beta chains below was sequenced from the same sample in a study of glioma-infiltrating T cells. The iRepertoire nested amplicon-rescue multiplex PCR amplified TCR alpha and beta CDR3s from RNA. TCRdb reprocessed the multiplex PCR reads via MiXCR and lists one record per CDR3 protein. The table records 150,000 or so distinct CDR3 sequences, roughly two fifths of them present only once. The specimen was glioma tissue, nonneoplastic brain tissue, or PBMCs (not recorded which). The receptor source for this set is a human donor with low-grade glioma or glioblastoma, undergoing nonglioma brain surgery, or in good health (not recorded which).

J is TRBJ2-2 and V is TRBV15; the D gene is possibly TRBD2 (6 bases). Germline assignment: CDR1 LNHNV and CDR2 YYDKDF (reference sequence). V gave up 4 bases and J gave up 4 bases, with 10 bases separating them. This CDR3 comprises 14 residues. CDR3: CATSNGGVTGELFF. CDR3 nucleotide sequence: TGTGCCACCAGCAACGGGGGAGTCACCGGGGAGCTGTTTTTT.

Of note for this clonotype: One junction end does not reproduce the germline sequence, and a read error may be involved. This chain connects TRBV7-2 to TRBJ2-7; D may correspond to TRBD1 or TRBD2 (5 bases each). Germline lookup yields CDR1 SGHTA and CDR2 FQGNSA. The CDR3 sequence is 14 residues long. CDR3 region: CASSLHGATIEQYF. The DNA for the CDR3 is TGCGCCAGCAGCTTGCACGGGGCTACAATCGAGCAGTACTTC. Complete variable domain (other parts from reference TRBV7-2 and TRBJ2-7): GAGVSQSPSNKVTEKGKDVELRCDPISGHTALYWYRQSLGQGLEFLIYFQGNSAPDKSGLPSDRFSAERTGGSVSTLTIQRTQQEDSAVYLCASSLHGATIEQYFGPGTRLTVT.

The rearrangement links TRBV20-1 to TRBJ2-1, with 14 nucleotides matching TRBD2. The junction had 10 bases not matched to a gene; V was cut back by 6 bases and J by 3 bases. Per germline, CDR1 DFQATT and CDR2 SNEGSKA (reference sequence). CDR3 length: 17 amino acids. Written as DNA, the CDR3 is TGCAGTGCCCAGACTAGCGGGAGGGCCGGGCACTACAATGAGCAGTTCTTC. Translation gives CSAQTSGRAGHYNEQFF.

This clonotype has just a few counts. CDR3 sequence reads: CASSSDSLYNEQFF. CDR3 nucleotide sequence: TGTGCCAGCAGCTCCGATTCCCTCTACAATGAGCAGTTCTTC. The chain is built from TRBV7-9 and TRBJ2-1; D gene uncertain. The CDR3 contains 14 residues. V lost 4 bases, J lost 3 bases, and 10 bases lay in between. Germline CDR1 SEHNR, CDR2 FQNEAQ (reference sequence).

This clonotype turned up a few times. This chain links TRBV20-1 with TRBJ1-1; maybe TRBD1 (5 bases). This CDR3 comprises 10 residues. CDR1 is DFQATT and CDR2 is SNEGSKA in the germline V gene (reference sequence). The V gene lost 3 bases and the J gene lost 7 bases, with 6 bases spanning the gap. The chain's CDR3 is CSARGGEAFF. The CDR3 coding sequence is TGCAGTGCTAGGGGGGGTGAAGCTTTCTTT.

This clonotype was seen a handful of times. The chain combines TRBV15 with TRBJ1-2, with 10 bases matching TRBD1. With V trimmed by 0 bases and J by 7 bases, 2 bases remained unmatched. Germline assignment: CDR1 LNHNV and CDR2 YYDKDF (reference sequence). The CDR3 is made up of 14 amino acids. This CDR3 reads CATSREGQGSGYTF. CDR3 bases: TGTGCCACCAGCAGAGAGGGACAGGGGAGTGGCTACACCTTC. Drawing the rest from reference TRBV15 and TRBJ1-2, the complete variable domain is DAMVIQNPRYQVTQFGKPVTLSCSQTLNHNVMYWYQQKSSQAPKLLFHYYDKDFNNEADTPDNFQSRRPNTSFCFLDIRSPGLGDTAMYLCATSREGQGSGYTFGSGTRLTVV.

This chain links TRBV6-1 with TRBJ1-1; no clear D. The length of the CDR3 is 14 residues. Germline V gene data show CDR1 as MNHNS and CDR2 as SASEGT. Trimming left V 7 bases short and J 2 bases short, with 14 bases between. CDR3 nucleotides: TGTGCCAGCACCAAGCCCCCTCGAAACACTGAAGCTTTCTTT. Amino acid sequence: CASTKPPRNTEAFF.

This clonotype came up a few times. This chain connects TRBV28 to TRBJ2-5; D uncertain. V was clipped by 1 base and J by 6 bases, with 9 bases between them. Looked up from germline, CDR1 is MDHEN and CDR2 is SYDVKM. This CDR3 spans 13 amino acids. In DNA, the CDR3 is TGTGCCAGCAGTTTATACATTGAAAAGACCCAGTACTTC. The encoded protein is CASSLYIEKTQYF.

This clonotype was seen more than once but under ten times. The rearrangement links TRBV4-2 to TRBJ1-4, with a weak D call TRBD1 (6 bases). The CDR3 is 15 amino acids. V shed 1 base and J shed 4 bases, with 10 bases lying between them. The germline gives CDR1 LGHNA, CDR2 YNFKEQ. This chain's CDR3 is CASSQVGQYNEKLFF. DNA of the CDR3: TGTGCCAGCAGCCAAGTTGGACAGTATAATGAAAAACTGTTTTTT.

This sequence joins TRBV6-2 or TRBV6-3 and TRBJ2-5; TRBD1 matches 9 bases. The CDR3 has 15 amino acids. The V gene end was trimmed by 4 bases and the J gene end by 3 bases; junction bases not matched to a gene: 6. CDR1 is MNHEY and CDR2 is SVGEGT in the germline V gene. The CDR3, as DNA: TGTGCCAGCAGTTGGGACAGGGCGTTCGAAGAGACCCAGTACTTC. It is translated as CASSWDRAFEETQYF.

A few counts support this clonotype. The CDR3 here is CASTPGGVKYGYTF. CDR3 DNA sequence: TGTGCCAGCACACCTGGGGGGGTTAAGTATGGCTACACCTTC. The rearrangement uses TRBV28 and TRBJ1-2; a weak D match, TRBD1 (5 bases). CDR1 and CDR2 from the germline V gene are MDHEN and SYDVKM. Trimming pared 7 bases from V and 5 bases from J, leaving 17 bases between. The CDR3 sequence is 14 residues long.

This clonotype was seen more than once but under ten times. This chain links TRBV6-6 with TRBJ2-3; 8 bases align to TRBD2. The CDR3 extends over 17 amino acids. Per the germline V gene, CDR1 is MNHNY and CDR2 is SVGAGI (reference sequence). V shed 0 bases, J shed 5 bases, and the junction held 10 bases outside the gene matches. DNA for the CDR3: TGTGCCAGCAGTTACTCGACGGTGGTAGCGGGACAAGATACGCAGTATTTT. The encoded protein is CASSYSTVVAGQDTQYF.

This clonotype has a handful of counts. The rearrangement joins TRBV4-1 to TRBJ2-5, with D unresolved. The germline V gene has CDR1 MGHRA and CDR2 YSYEKL. The CDR3 runs 13 residues. V lost 3 bases and J 1 base, leaving 6 bases between the germline ends. CDR3 DNA: TGCGCCAGCAGCCAGGAGACCCAAGAGACCCAGTACTTC. Amino acid sequence: CASSQETQETQYF.

This clonotype was detected a few times. The chain uses TRBV7-2 and TRBJ2-5; D not resolved. Deletions cut 3 bases from V and 2 bases from J, with 10 bases between. Germline V gene data show CDR1 as SGHTA and CDR2 as FQGNSA. There are 14 residues in the CDR3. The CDR3 protein is CASSFSYGQETQYF. CDR3 sequence (DNA): TGTGCCAGCAGCTTTAGTTACGGTCAAGAGACCCAGTACTTC.

This clonotype was seen only a few times. The chain recombines TRBV7-9 with TRBJ1-1; D gene unclear. Trimming took off 2 bases at V and 3 bases at J, with 7 bases between the two ends. The CDR3 has 13 residues. The germline CDR1 and CDR2 sequences are SEHNR and FQNEAQ (reference sequence). CDR3 in amino acids: CASSLIMDTEAFF. The CDR3 DNA follows: TGTGCCAGCAGCTTAATCATGGACACTGAAGCTTTCTTT.

In its sample, this clonotype was seen a few times. The rearrangement links TRBV7-2 to TRBJ2-1; D perhaps matches TRBD2 (6 bases). The CDR3 is made up of 17 amino acids. Trimming took off 1 base at V and 8 bases at J, with 21 bases between the two ends. From germline, CDR1 is SGHTA and CDR2 FQGNSA. The chain's CDR3 is CASSLVAGPTIGDEQFF. The CDR3 region has the DNA TGTGCCAGCAGCTTAGTTGCGGGACCCACAATAGGCGATGAGCAGTTCTTC.

This chain joins TRBV29-1 and TRBJ2-1; D ambiguous. Trimming removed 8 bases from V and 7 bases from J, with 9 bases in between. The germline V gene encodes CDR1 SQVTM and CDR2 ANQGSEA. This CDR3 comprises 10 residues. In DNA, the CDR3 is TGCAGCATCGTCCAGAATGAGCAGTTCTTC. It translates to CSIVQNEQFF.

The V gene is TRBV27, the J gene TRBJ2-7; 9 bases are shared with TRBD2. There are 13 residues in the CDR3. The germline CDR1 and CDR2 sequences are MNHEY and SMNVEV (reference sequence). V lost 6 bases and J lost 3; bases outside the gene matches: 3. The CDR3 nucleotides are TGTGCCAGCAGACCTAGCGGGATCTACGAGCAGTACTTC. It encodes CASRPSGIYEQYF.

This clonotype occurred a few times. The genes are TRBV2 and TRBJ1-2; D gene uncertain. This CDR3 has 12 residues. V dropped 3 bases and J dropped 5 bases, with 7 bases sitting between them. The germline CDR1 and CDR2 sequences are SNHLY and FYNNEI. The CDR3 DNA is TGTGCCAGCAGTGAGACGGGATATGGCTACACCTTC. Amino acid sequence: CASSETGYGYTF.

This chain connects TRBV25-1 to TRBJ2-2; D assignment may be TRBD1 or TRBD2 (6 bases each). The CDR3 is 17 residues long. Germline CDR1 MGHDK, CDR2 SYGVNS. Trimming shortened V by 3 bases and J by 2 bases, and 16 bases separated the two germline ends. The CDR3 DNA reads as TGTGCCAGCAGTGACCTCTCGGGGGACAAAAACACCGGGGAGCTGTTTTTT. Amino acids: CASSDLSGDKNTGELFF.

The genes are TRBV28 and TRBJ1-4; TRBD1 agrees at 9 bases. Germline CDR1 MDHEN, CDR2 SYDVKM. The ends lost 2 bases at V and 6 bases at J; junction bases unmatched: 4. CDR3 length: 15 residues. CDR3 DNA: TGTGCCAGCAGTTTAGTGGGACAGGGACATGAAAAACTGTTTTTT. Protein: CASSLVGQGHEKLFF.

This clonotype has a count of ten or more. One junction end disagrees with the germline gene, perhaps due to a read error. This chain connects TRBV28 to TRBJ1-1; 7 bases line up with TRBD1. The CDR3 is 14 amino acids. Germline V lookup: CDR1 MDHEN, CDR2 SYDVKM. The CDR3 DNA reads TGTGCCAGCAGTACTCGGACAGGTGCGCTGTTTGCGGTTTTT. Its translation is CASSTRTGALFAVF.

This clonotype was seen a handful of times. The V gene is TRBV20-1, the J gene TRBJ1-1; 7 positions match TRBD1. J gave up 0 bases and V 3 bases, and 7 bases lay outside the gene matches. The CDR3 runs 15 residues. The germline CDR1 and CDR2 sequences are DFQATT and SNEGSKA (reference sequence). The CDR3 is CSARRDSNMNTEAFF. The CDR3 region has the DNA TGCAGTGCTAGGAGGGACAGTAACATGAACACTGAAGCTTTCTTT.

J is TRBJ1-2 and V is TRBV20-1; D is possibly TRBD1 (6 bases). The V gene's germline CDR1 is DFQATT and CDR2 SNEGSKA (reference sequence). This CDR3 region has 11 residues. Trimming shortened V by 4 bases and J by 8 bases, and 11 bases separated the two germline ends. The CDR3, as DNA: TGCAGTGCTATAGGGGGAAGCGGCTACACCTTC. Residues: CSAIGGSGYTF.

V and J are TRBV10-3 and TRBJ1-1, with unresolved D. CDR1 and CDR2 from the germline V gene are ENHRY and SYGVKD. This CDR3 is built from 13 residues. With 8 bases removed from V and 1 base from J, the gap between germline ends came to 11 bases. The CDR3 coding sequence is TGTGCCATCGGAACAGCCGAGAACACTGAAGCTTTCTTT. This codes for CAIGTAENTEAFF.

For this clonotype: A much larger clone lies one base from this, so it may be a read error. The chain carries TRBV12-3 or TRBV12-4 and TRBJ1-2; D uncertain. The CDR3 contains 12 residues. V dropped 3 bases and J dropped 3 bases, with 5 bases sitting between them. CDR3 DNA: TGTGCCAGCAGTTTGGACTACTATGGCTACACCTTC. Translating gives CASSLDYYGYTF.

V and J are TRBV28 and TRBJ1-5; TRBD1 matches 9 bases. V shed 3 bases and J 15 bases; nucleotides not matched to a gene: 9. Germline assignment: CDR1 MDHEN and CDR2 SYDVKM. This CDR3 is built from 13 residues. The CDR3 region has the DNA TGTGCCAGCAGTTTGATAACAGGGGGCGGATGGCATTTT. The encoded protein is CASSLITGGGWHF.

The chain carries TRBV2 and TRBJ2-3; no reliable D call. Trimming shortened V by 2 bases and J by 4 bases, and 10 bases separated the two germline ends. Germline V gene data show CDR1 as SNHLY and CDR2 as FYNNEI. CDR3 size: 14 residues. The chain's CDR3 is CASSEYVGSDTQYF. The CDR3 coding sequence is TGTGCCAGCAGTGAATATGTGGGCTCAGATACGCAGTATTTT.

The rearrangement joins TRBV4-1 to TRBJ1-5; TRBD1 might be the D (5 bases). This CDR3 region has 14 residues. The germline V gene has CDR1 MGHRA and CDR2 YSYEKL. Trimming removed 0 bases at V and 9 bases at J, with 12 bases between. CDR3 sequence: CASSQELAGWPQHF. The CDR3 nucleotides read TGCGCCAGCAGCCAAGAGTTGGCAGGGTGGCCCCAGCATTTT.

The chain is built from TRBV28 and TRBJ2-1, with 7 positions matching TRBD2. V dropped 4 bases and J dropped 5; count of bases not matched to a gene: 5. The CDR3 length is 14 residues. CDR1 and CDR2 (germline): MDHEN, SYDVKM. DNA for the CDR3: TGTGCCAGCAGTTGGACTAGTTATAACAATGAGCAGTTCTTC. Its translation is CASSWTSYNNEQFF.

About this clonotype: A much larger clone differs by one base, so this may be a read error. The chain couples TRBV2 to TRBJ1-1; possible D gene TRBD1, 5 bases. Germline V lookup: CDR1 SNHLY, CDR2 FYNNEI. The CDR3 has 11 residues. The CDR3 loop is CTSTGGTEAFF. CDR3 nucleotides: TGTACCAGCACCGGGGGCACTGAAGCTTTCTTT.